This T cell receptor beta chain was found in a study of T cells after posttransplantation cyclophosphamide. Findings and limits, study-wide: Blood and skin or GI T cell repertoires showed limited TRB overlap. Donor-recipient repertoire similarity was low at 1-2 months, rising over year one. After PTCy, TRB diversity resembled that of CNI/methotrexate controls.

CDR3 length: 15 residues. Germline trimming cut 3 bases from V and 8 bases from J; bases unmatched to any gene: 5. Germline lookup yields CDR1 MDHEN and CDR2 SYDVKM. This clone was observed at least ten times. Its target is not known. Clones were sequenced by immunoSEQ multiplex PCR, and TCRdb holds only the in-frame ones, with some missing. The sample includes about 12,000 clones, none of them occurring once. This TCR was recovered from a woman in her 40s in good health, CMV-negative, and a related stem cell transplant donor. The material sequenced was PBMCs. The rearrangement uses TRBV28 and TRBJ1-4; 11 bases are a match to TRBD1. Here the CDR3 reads CASSFPGQGGEKLFF. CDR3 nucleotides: TGTGCCAGCAGTTTCCCGGGACAGGGGGGGGAAAAACTGTTTTTT.